Sequencing of this T cell receptor beta chain was carried out in a study of T cells after yellow fever vaccination. Background on the study: Researchers used SMART-Seq v4 Ultra Low Input to prepare fractions that had low cell numbers. General study findings and limits: The presence of abundant clonotypes contaminating from the bulk population was possible in FACS-sorted repertoires. After the booster, 96% of CD4 and roughly nine tenths of CD8 primary-response clones were re-detected.

CDR1 and CDR2 (germline): WNHNN, SYGVQD (reference sequence). The CDR3 totals 13 residues. V was clipped by 2 bases and J by 7 bases, with 10 bases between them. Universal primer sites and UMIs were introduced during 5'RACE template-switching synthesis of TCR cDNA. One entry per CDR3 protein results from TCRdb running MiXCR on the 5' RACE reads. The top ten hold around 3.5% of the sample, which has about 300,000 distinct CDR3 sequences, 7.5% to 9.5% seen once. Details on this clonotype: The antigen is undetermined.

This TCR was sampled from a man between 18 and 35 years old who received the YFV17D yellow fever vaccine. The chain has TRBV10-1 and TRBJ2-3, with D unresolved. The specimen comprised CD4+ T cells sorted from PBMCs, sampled 5 days after the yellow fever booster vaccination. This CDR3 reads CASSEPSFNTQYF. Here the CDR3 DNA reads TGCGCCAGCAGTGAGCCTAGTTTCAATACGCAGTATTTT.